Shown below are 6 T cell receptor beta chains from a single sample sequenced in a study of blood T cell repertoires in COVID-19. Using immunoSEQ multiplex PCR, the repertoire was profiled, and TCRdb retains in-frame clones only, with some absent. The sample carries 150,000 or so clones, roughly 90% recorded once. Sequenced sample: peripheral blood. The receptors derive from a man aged 60 to 69 with active or convalescent COVID-19.

The chain has TRBV5-1 and TRBJ1-2; 8 bases match TRBD1. The V gene end was trimmed by 7 bases and the J gene end by 5 bases; junction bases not matched to a gene: 13. CDR3 size: 15 residues. The germline V gene has CDR1 SGHRS and CDR2 YFSETQ. DNA of the CDR3: TGCGCCAGCCGCCCCTCGACAGGGGTTCGGTATGGCTACACCTTC. It specifies CASRPSTGVRYGYTF. Variable domain in full (rest from reference TRBV5-1 and TRBJ1-2): KAGVTQTPRYLIKTRGQQVTLSCSPISGHRSVSWYQQTPGQGLQFLFEYFSETQRNKGNFPGRFSGRQFSNSRSEMNVSTLELGDSALYLCASRPSTGVRYGYTFGSGTRLTVV.

The chain has TRBV5-4 and TRBJ1-2; no reliable D call. This CDR3 is built from 13 residues. The germline V and J ends were trimmed by 4 bases and 7 bases, with 14 bases remaining between them. Germline-derived CDR1 and CDR2 are SGHNT and YYREEE (reference sequence). The CDR3, as DNA: TGTGCCAGCAGCAAGGGAGGGCGATTTGGCTACACCTTC. This encodes CASSKGGRFGYTF. Full variable domain (missing parts from reference TRBV5-4 and TRBJ1-2): ETGVTQSPTHLIKTRGQQVTLRCSSQSGHNTVSWYQQALGQGPQFIFQYYREEENGRGNFPPRFSGLQFPNYSSELNVNALELDDSALYLCASSKGGRFGYTFGSGTRLTVV.

This clone appeared a single time. The J gene is TRBJ2-7, the V gene TRBV6-1, with D tentatively TRBD2 (5 bases). The CDR3 sequence is 18 residues long. Germline CDR1 reads MNHNS; CDR2 reads SASEGT. V lost 2 bases and J lost 3, with 23 bases in between. The CDR3 region has the DNA TGTGCCAGCAGTGAACTGAGCCCTTTTCTCTACCGGGGCTACGAGCAGTACTTC. Its protein is CASSELSPFLYRGYEQYF.

V usage is TRBV6-5 and J usage is TRBJ2-1; 10 positions match TRBD2. Germline CDR1 and CDR2: MNHEY and SVGAGI. This CDR3 contains 15 residues. V lost 2 bases to trimming and J lost 7 bases; unmatched junction nucleotides: 5. The CDR3 nucleotides read TGTGCCAGCAGTTACATTAGCGGGAGGTCGAATGAGCAGTTCTTC. It translates to CASSYISGRSNEQFF.

The chain employs TRBV18 and TRBJ1-4, with 8 bases aligning to TRBD1. Germline CDR1 and CDR2: KGHSH and LQKENI. The junction had 6 bases not matched to a gene; V was cut back by 4 bases and J by 8 bases. The CDR3 runs 14 residues. The CDR3 loop reads CASSRTDREEKLFF. The CDR3 DNA reads TGTGCCAGCTCACGAACGGACAGGGAGGAAAAACTGTTTTTT.

This chain connects TRBV5-1 to TRBJ2-7; 11 positions match TRBD2. The CDR3 sequence is 15 residues long. CDR1 SGHRS and CDR2 YFSETQ come from the germline V gene. V lost 8 bases, J lost 2 bases, and 9 bases stayed unmatched. CDR3 in DNA: TGCGCCAGTCACTCCACTAGCGGGGGAACCTACGAGCAGTACTTC. Its translation is CASHSTSGGTYEQYF.